The sequence of this T cell receptor beta chain was determined in a study of naive and memory T cell subsets. Germline CDR1 SGHRS, CDR2 YFSETQ. CDR3 length equals 14 residues. The V end lost 1 base, the J end lost 0 bases, and 8 bases lay between the germline ends. Four PCR rounds used nested alpha and beta constant region primers plus the SP2 primer. TCRdb itself ran the 5' RACE reads through MiXCR, one entry per CDR3 protein. The sample holds 55,000 to 70,000 distinct CDR3 sequences, 7.2% seen once. The library had UMIs added by 3' ligation of an oligonucleotide to TCR cDNA. This clonotype was seen repeatedly, ten times or more.

V and J are TRBV5-1 and TRBJ2-7, with unresolved D. This sequence was found in a male donor in good health. The CDR3 nucleotides read TGCGCCAGCAGCTTGCAGCACAGCTCCTACGAGCAGTACTTC. It encodes CASSLQHSSYEQYF.